Reported below is one T cell receptor beta chain. These data belong to a study of T cell responses to AZD1222 COVID-19 vaccine. The repertoire was sequenced with immunoSEQ multiplex PCR; TCRdb's copy has only in-frame clones and lacks some. Of 120,000 or so clones in the sample, roughly 85% were seen once. This CDR3 region has 15 residues. Germline V gene data show CDR1 as LGHDT and CDR2 as YNNKEL (reference sequence). V gave up 0 bases and J gave up 12 bases, with 18 bases separating them. The receptor comes from an adult in good health. This chain connects TRBV3-1 (or the pseudogene TRBV3-2) to TRBJ2-1, with TRBD1 as a possible D gene (5 bases). The sequences come from peripheral blood, collected on day 0 of AZD1222 vaccination. CDR3 protein: CASSQESQDPDRQFF. CDR3 DNA: TGTGCCAGCAGCCAAGAGTCCCAGGACCCCGACAGGCAGTTCTTC.